A selection of T cell receptor beta chains follows, all from one sample in a study of blood T cell repertoires in COVID-19. The assay was immunoSEQ multiplex PCR, and TCRdb's table has in-frame clones only and misses some. The table has around 100,000 clones, about 80% seen once. The sample consisted of peripheral blood. These receptors were obtained from a woman aged 65 to 85 with acute or convalescent COVID-19. Each CDR3 is given with its conserved first and last residue. Fields, in order: J gene, D gene, clone size, V gene, CDR3 protein, CDR3 DNA. A D gene is named only where the DNA matches it firmly. Clone size, where shown, is once, few, many, or a class for clones that have expanded.

>TRBJ1-6|TRBD1|-|TRBV2
CASMRGQSDSPLHF
TGTGCCAGCATGAGGGGACAGAGCGACTCACCCCTCCACTTT
>TRBJ1-4|-|-|TRBV5-1
CASSLARQVGSEKLFF
TGCGCCAGCAGCTTGGCCAGACAGGTGGGGAGTGAAAAACTGTTTTTT
>TRBJ1-1|-|-|TRBV5-6
CASSPRGTEAFF
TGTGCCAGCAGCCCGCGGGGCACTGAAGCTTTCTTT
>TRBJ1-6|TRBD1|few|TRBV6-1
CASSEDWQGDSPLHF
TGTGCCAGCAGTGAAGACTGGCAGGGGGATTCACCCCTCCACTTT
>TRBJ1-1|-|-|TRBV7-9
CASSLATDSEAFF
TGTGCCAGCAGCTTAGCGACTGACAGTGAAGCTTTCTTT
>TRBJ2-3|TRBD2|many|TRBV30
CAWSSTYRGVMDTQYF
TGTGCCTGGAGTTCGACGTATCGGGGGGTTATGGATACGCAGTATTTT
>TRBJ1-1|-|few|TRBV20-1
CSASGFTEAFF
TGCAGTGCTTCAGGGTTTACTGAAGCTTTCTTT
>TRBJ1-1|-|-|TRBV5-1
CASTREMNTEAFF
TGCGCCAGCACCCGGGAAATGAACACTGAAGCTTTCTTT
>TRBJ2-1|TRBD1|-|TRBV4-3
CASSQSGQDNEQFF
TGCGCCAGCAGCCAATCGGGACAGGACAATGAGCAGTTCTTC
>TRBJ1-4|TRBD1|-|TRBV13
CASSLRMGQFGSEKLFF
TGTGCCAGCAGCTTACGCATGGGACAGTTCGGTTCTGAAAAACTGTTTTTT
>TRBJ2-2|-|-|TRBV2
CASIGRENTGELFF
TGTGCCAGCATAGGGAGAGAGAACACCGGGGAGCTGTTTTTT
>TRBJ2-5|-|-|TRBV9
CASSSGFGMETQYF
TGTGCCAGCAGCTCAGGGTTTGGGATGGAGACCCAGTACTTC
>TRBJ1-2|TRBD1|-|TRBV29-1
CSVDIGGADGYTF
TGCAGCGTTGATATAGGGGGCGCGGATGGCTACACCTTC
>TRBJ1-1|TRBD1|-|TRBV7-3
CASSPTGGGTEAFF
TGTGCCAGCAGCCCTACAGGGGGGGGCACTGAAGCTTTCTTT
>TRBJ1-1|-|-|TRBV6-5
CASRGTMNTEAFF
TGTGCCAGCAGGGGGACTATGAACACTGAAGCTTTCTTT
>TRBJ1-5|TRBD1|-|TRBV6-5
CASSFTGVDQPQHF
TGTGCCAGCAGTTTTACAGGGGTCGATCAGCCCCAGCATTTT
>TRBJ2-4|TRBD2|-|TRBV5-4
CASSLAGGGSVAKNIQYF
TGTGCCAGCAGCTTAGCGGGGGGGGGCAGTGTAGCCAAAAACATTCAGTACTTC
>TRBJ1-1|-|-|TRBV5-5
CASSLGPGDLNTEAFF
TGTGCCAGCAGCTTGGGGCCAGGGGATCTGAACACTGAAGCTTTCTTT
>TRBJ1-2|-|once|TRBV5-6
CASSPRTRANYGYTF
TGTGCCAGCAGCCCACGGACTCGAGCTAACTATGGCTACACCTTC
>TRBJ1-6|-|once|TRBV4-1
CASSQETFGTGSSYNSPLHF
TGCGCCAGCAGCCAAGAGACATTCGGGACCGGGAGCTCCTATAATTCACCCCTCCACTTT
>TRBJ2-3|TRBD1|-|TRBV7-9
CASSLVGQGADTQYF
TGTGCCAGCAGCCTAGTGGGACAGGGGGCAGATACGCAGTATTTT
>TRBJ1-3|TRBD1|-|TRBV2
CASSGQGVYSGNTIYF
TGTGCCAGCAGCGGGCAGGGGGTATACTCTGGAAACACCATATATTTT
>TRBJ1-4|TRBD1|-|TRBV6-5
CASSITGVNEKLFF
TGTGCCAGCAGTATAACAGGGGTTAATGAAAAACTGTTTTTT
>TRBJ1-1|TRBD1|-|TRBV6-5
CASSWQGGTEAFF
TGTGCCAGCAGCTGGCAGGGGGGCACTGAAGCTTTCTTT
>TRBJ1-2|TRBD1|-|TRBV7-9
CASSPGGDRGQNYGYTF
TGTGCCAGCAGCCCAGGGGGGGACAGGGGACAGAACTATGGCTACACCTTC